This is a list of T cell receptor beta chains from one sample in a study of Graves' ophthalmopathy and Graves' hyperthyroidism. TCRdb ran MiXCR on the multiplex PCR reads and lists one entry per CDR3 protein. The sample includes under 350,000 distinct CDR3 sequences, about 17% seen only once; the top ten take around an eighth. Sequencing was done on a sample of peripheral blood. The source is an adult man with Graves' ophthalmopathy. Each CDR3 is given with its conserved first and last residue. Each record gives: D gene, V gene, J gene, CDR3 protein. The D gene is left open where the match is weak.

d_call: TRBD1; v_call: TRBV24-1; j_call: TRBJ2-2; cdr3_aa: CATSRDRITGELFF
d_call: TRBD2; v_call: TRBV15; j_call: TRBJ2-4; cdr3_aa: CATSLAGGPRNIQYF
d_call: TRBD2; v_call: TRBV5-1; j_call: TRBJ2-7; cdr3_aa: CASAVAGSHEQYF
d_call: .; v_call: TRBV7-8; j_call: TRBJ2-7; cdr3_aa: CASSFLSESDEQYF
d_call: TRBD1; v_call: TRBV7-3; j_call: TRBJ2-5; cdr3_aa: CASSPGGTGQETQYF
d_call: TRBD1; v_call: TRBV6-1; j_call: TRBJ1-2; cdr3_aa: CASSSGHRGDYGYTF
d_call: TRBD1; v_call: TRBV3-1; j_call: TRBJ2-4; cdr3_aa: CASSQDGRGLQYF
d_call: .; v_call: TRBV6-4; j_call: TRBJ1-6; cdr3_aa: CASKDFFASPLHF
d_call: .; v_call: TRBV2; j_call: TRBJ1-1; cdr3_aa: CASSGGSLRNTEAFF
d_call: .; v_call: TRBV11-2; j_call: TRBJ2-5; cdr3_aa: CASSLPLTGPETQYF
d_call: TRBD2; v_call: TRBV20-1; j_call: TRBJ2-7; cdr3_aa: CSARDRASGKYEQYF
d_call: .; v_call: TRBV29-1; j_call: TRBJ2-2; cdr3_aa: CSVEPTGNTGELFF
d_call: TRBD1; v_call: TRBV24-1; j_call: TRBJ2-5; cdr3_aa: CATSDPGQDQETQYF
d_call: TRBD2; v_call: TRBV28; j_call: TRBJ2-5; cdr3_aa: CASSSGLEFQETQYF
d_call: .; v_call: TRBV5-6; j_call: TRBJ1-1; cdr3_aa: CANSLSGANALPEAFF
d_call: .; v_call: TRBV10-3; j_call: TRBJ2-5; cdr3_aa: CAISESDGLLETQYF
d_call: .; v_call: TRBV6-2/TRBV6-3; j_call: TRBJ1-1; cdr3_aa: CASSYAQVFTNTEAFF
d_call: TRBD1; v_call: TRBV6-5; j_call: TRBJ1-1; cdr3_aa: CASSPGQGVLRTEAFF
d_call: .; v_call: TRBV7-2; j_call: TRBJ1-2; cdr3_aa: CASSTYLGGYTF